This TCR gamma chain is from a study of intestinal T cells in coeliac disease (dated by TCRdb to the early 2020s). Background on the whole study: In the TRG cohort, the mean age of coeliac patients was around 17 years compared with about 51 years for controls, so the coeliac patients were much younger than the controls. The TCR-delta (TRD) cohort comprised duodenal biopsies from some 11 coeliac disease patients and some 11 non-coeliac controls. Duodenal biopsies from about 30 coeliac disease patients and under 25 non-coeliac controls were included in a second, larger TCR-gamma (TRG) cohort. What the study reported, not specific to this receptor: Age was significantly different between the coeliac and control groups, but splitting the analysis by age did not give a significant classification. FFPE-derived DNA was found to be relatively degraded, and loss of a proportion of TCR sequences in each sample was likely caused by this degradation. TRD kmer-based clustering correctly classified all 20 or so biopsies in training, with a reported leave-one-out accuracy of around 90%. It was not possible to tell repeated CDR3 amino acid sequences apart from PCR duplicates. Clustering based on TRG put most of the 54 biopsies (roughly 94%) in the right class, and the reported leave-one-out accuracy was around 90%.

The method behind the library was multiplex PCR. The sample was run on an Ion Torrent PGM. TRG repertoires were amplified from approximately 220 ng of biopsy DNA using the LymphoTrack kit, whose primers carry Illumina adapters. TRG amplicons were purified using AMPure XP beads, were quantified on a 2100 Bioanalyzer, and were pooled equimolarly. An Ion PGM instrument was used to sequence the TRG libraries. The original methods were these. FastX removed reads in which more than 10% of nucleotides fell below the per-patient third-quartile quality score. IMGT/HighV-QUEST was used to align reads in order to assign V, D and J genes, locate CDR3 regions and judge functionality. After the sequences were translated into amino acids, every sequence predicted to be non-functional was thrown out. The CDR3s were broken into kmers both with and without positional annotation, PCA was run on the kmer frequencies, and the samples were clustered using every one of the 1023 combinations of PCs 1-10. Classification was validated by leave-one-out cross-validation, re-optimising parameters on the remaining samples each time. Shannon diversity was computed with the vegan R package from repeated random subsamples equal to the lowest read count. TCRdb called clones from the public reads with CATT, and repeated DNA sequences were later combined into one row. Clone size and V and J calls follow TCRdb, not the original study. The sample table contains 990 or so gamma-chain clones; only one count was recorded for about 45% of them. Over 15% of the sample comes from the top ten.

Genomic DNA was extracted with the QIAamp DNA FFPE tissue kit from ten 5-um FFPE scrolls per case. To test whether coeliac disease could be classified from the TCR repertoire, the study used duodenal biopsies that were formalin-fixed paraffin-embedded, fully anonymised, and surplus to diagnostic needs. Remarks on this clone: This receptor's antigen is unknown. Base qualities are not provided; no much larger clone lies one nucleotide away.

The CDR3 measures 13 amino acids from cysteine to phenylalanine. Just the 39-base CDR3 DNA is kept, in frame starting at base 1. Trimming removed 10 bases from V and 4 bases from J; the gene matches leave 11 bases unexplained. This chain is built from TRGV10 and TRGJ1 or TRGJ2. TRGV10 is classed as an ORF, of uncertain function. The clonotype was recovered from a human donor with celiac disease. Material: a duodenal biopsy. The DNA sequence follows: TGTGCTGCGTTGGGATTAGTATATTATAAGAAACTCTTT. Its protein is CAALGLVYYKKLF.